Below, 24 T cell receptor beta chains from the same sample are listed, as sequenced in a study of circulating CD8 cells and anti-PD-1 response in melanoma. Using around 16 ng of total RNA, TCR libraries were made with the QIAseq Immune Repertoire TCR panel. MiXCR was run by TCRdb on the reads, yielding one entry per CDR3 protein. The sample contains 370 or so distinct CDR3 sequences, 10% to 15% of which appear only once. Four subsets defined by PD-1 and/or TIGIT were sorted from live CD3+CD8+TCRalphabeta+ cells. This specimen consisted of CD8+ T cells from PBMCs, obtained at baseline or after one month of anti-PD-1 therapy (not recorded which). These receptors all stem from a human donor with melanoma. The donor label of this sample is uncertain. Some clones in this sample may be carry-over from other donors' samples.

For the CDR3, the DNA is TGTGCCAGCAGCGTAGATCCGGGGGCCAACGAGCAGTACTTC. It is translated as CASSVDPGANEQYF. V usage is TRBV9 and J usage is TRBJ2-7; either TRBD1 or TRBD2 may fit D (6 bases each). Germline V lookup: CDR1 SGDLS, CDR2 YYNGEE. The V gene lost 0 bases and the J gene lost 5 bases, with 12 bases spanning the gap. This CDR3 is built from 14 residues.

This chain links TRBV19 with TRBJ2-7; 7 bases fit TRBD1. The CDR3 length is 13 residues. V was clipped by 5 bases and J by 5 bases; unmatched bases: 6. CDR1 LNHDA and CDR2 SQIVND come from the germline V gene (reference sequence). CDR3 loop: CASSVITGDEQYF. CDR3 in DNA: TGTGCCAGTAGTGTAATAACAGGGGACGAGCAGTACTTC. The full variable domain, completed using reference TRBV19 and TRBJ2-7, is DGGITQSPKYLFRKEGQNVTLSCEQNLNHDAMYWYRQDPGQGLRLIYYSQIVNDFQKGDIAEGYSVSREKKESFPLTVTSAQKNPTAFYLCASSVITGDEQYFGPGTRLTVT.

This clonotype is classed as hyperexpanded (1% or more). The chain recombines TRBV6-1 with TRBJ2-6; D unclear. The CDR3 totals 16 residues. Trimming left V 3 bases short and J 4 bases short, with 13 bases between. Germline-derived CDR1 and CDR2 are MNHNS and SASEGT. The DNA of the CDR3 is TGTGCCAGCAGTGATGAACCAGGTCCCGGGGCCAACGTCCTGACTTTC. It is translated as CASSDEPGPGANVLTF.

J is TRBJ2-3 and V is TRBV19, with a tentative D call TRBD1 (6 bases). The CDR3 has 15 residues. Germline CDR1 is LNHDA and CDR2 is SQIVND (reference sequence). Trimming removed 6 bases from V and 2 bases from J, with 15 bases in between. In DNA, the CDR3 is TGTGCCAGTAGCCACAGGGCGATCGCCACAGATACGCAGTATTTT. It is translated as CASSHRAIATDTQYF. Looking up the rest from reference TRBV19 and TRBJ2-3 gives the full variable domain: DGGITQSPKYLFRKEGQNVTLSCEQNLNHDAMYWYRQDPGQGLRLIYYSQIVNDFQKGDIAEGYSVSREKKESFPLTVTSAQKNPTAFYLCASSHRAIATDTQYFGPGTRLTVL.

In its sample, this clonotype is hyperexpanded (1% or more). The chain uses TRBV6-4 and TRBJ1-2, with 8 bases fitting TRBD1. Germline V gene lookup returns CDR1 MRHNA and CDR2 SNTAGT. V shed 6 bases, J shed 7 bases, and the junction held 7 bases outside the gene matches. The CDR3 length is 13 residues. The DNA for the CDR3 is TGTGCCAGCAGCCAACAGGGGGATTTTGGCTACACCTTC. Its protein is CASSQQGDFGYTF.

Within the sample, this clonotype is medium-sized. This chain joins TRBV20-1 and TRBJ2-7; D possibly uses TRBD1 or TRBD2 (5 bases each). Between the trimmed V and J ends, which lost 0 bases and 3 bases, there was a span of 12 bases. This CDR3 has 14 amino acids. Germline assignment: CDR1 DFQATT and CDR2 SNEGSKA (reference sequence). The CDR3 spells CSARDLGENYEQYF. The CDR3 coding sequence is TGCAGTGCTAGAGATTTGGGGGAAAACTACGAGCAGTACTTC.

In nucleotides, the CDR3 is TGTGCCAGCAGTTCGTCGGGGGGCTATGGCTACACCTTC. It translates to CASSSSGGYGYTF. The genes are TRBV12-3 or TRBV12-4 and TRBJ1-2, with D perhaps matching TRBD1 (5 bases). Trimming pared 4 bases from V and 4 bases from J, leaving 10 bases between. This CDR3 has 13 amino acids.

In its sample, this clonotype is hyperexpanded. The chain combines TRBV28 with TRBJ2-1; the match to TRBD1 covers 8 bases. V lost 5 bases and J lost 7; bases outside the gene matches: 10. Germline V CDR1 and CDR2: MDHEN, SYDVKM. The length of the CDR3 is 15 residues. CDR3 DNA: TGTGCCAGCAGTCCCGGGACAGGCCCCTCTAATGAGCAGTTCTTC. It yields the protein CASSPGTGPSNEQFF.

This clonotype was recorded a few times. The V call is TRBV9, the J call TRBJ2-1, with 7 bases that match TRBD2. With 0 bases clipped from V and 7 bases from J, the junction kept 7 bases outside the gene matches. The germline V gene has CDR1 SGDLS and CDR2 YYNGEE. This CDR3 region has 15 residues. The DNA of the CDR3 is TGTGCCAGCAGCGTAGAGAAGCGGGGTTGTAATGAGCAGTTCTTC. This encodes CASSVEKRGCNEQFF.

This clonotype has a handful of counts. The junction departs from germline at one end; a sequencing error may be responsible. The rearrangement joins TRBV20-1 to TRBJ2-7; D tentatively fits TRBD1 or TRBD2 (5 bases each). This CDR3 has 14 amino acids. Germline V gene lookup returns CDR1 DFQATT and CDR2 SNEGSKA (reference sequence). CDR3: CGASKGPISYEQYF. The CDR3 nucleotides read TGCGGTGCTAGTAAGGGACCTATATCCTACGAGCAGTACTTC.

By sample share, this clonotype is medium-sized. The genes are TRBV7-2 and TRBJ2-5; 8 nucleotides line up with TRBD2. The CDR3 covers 14 residues. V lost 5 bases and J lost 5; bases outside the gene matches: 7. Germline V gene data show CDR1 as SGHTA and CDR2 as FQGNSA. CDR3 loop: CASSTGTRGETQYF. CDR3 in DNA: TGTGCCAGCAGCACGGGGACTAGAGGCGAGACCCAGTACTTC.

By sample share, this clonotype is large. The J gene is TRBJ2-2, the V gene TRBV24-1; D perhaps matches TRBD1 (7 bases). Trimming removed 7 bases at V and 3 bases at J, with 14 bases between. This CDR3 has 15 residues. The germline V gene encodes CDR1 KGHDR and CDR2 SFDVKD. CDR3 bases: TGTGCCACCAGGACGGGCAGGGGGGACACCGGGGAGCTGTTTTTT. The encoded protein is CATRTGRGDTGELFF.

This clonotype is large by share. The rearrangement joins TRBV20-1 to TRBJ2-1; possibly TRBD1 or TRBD2 for D (6 bases each). The ends were cut back, 3 bases at V and 1 base at J, with 16 bases in the middle. CDR3 length equals 16 residues. Germline values: CDR1 DFQATT, CDR2 SNEGSKA (reference sequence). The CDR3 DNA reads as TGCAGTGCTAGTCAGTTCGGGGGCCCGTCCTACAATGAGCAGTTCTTC. It is translated as CSASQFGGPSYNEQFF.

In its sample, this clonotype ranks as medium-sized. The J gene is TRBJ2-7, the V gene TRBV9; the D is unclear. Germline V lookup: CDR1 SGDLS, CDR2 YYNGEE. Trimming removed 0 bases from V and 4 bases from J, with 8 bases in between. This CDR3 contains 13 residues. DNA of the CDR3: TGTGCCAGCAGCGTAGGGCCCGGTTACGAGCAGTACTTC. It specifies CASSVGPGYEQYF.

This clonotype counts as medium-sized. This chain uses TRBV28 with TRBJ2-2; the match to TRBD1 covers 8 bases. Trimming cost V 6 bases and J 4 bases; bases outside gene matches: 13. The CDR3 consists of 17 residues. Per germline, CDR1 MDHEN and CDR2 SYDVKM. The CDR3 nucleotides read TGTGCCAGCAGCGGTTGGGCGGACAGGGTGACCACCGGGGAGCTGTTTTTT. Its protein is CASSGWADRVTTGELFF.

In this sample, this clonotype is medium-sized. The rearrangement links TRBV3-2 to TRBJ1-1; TRBD1, the table's D call, was not compared with the DNA. TRBV3-2 is a pseudogene locus. The CDR3 spans 21 residues. The CDR3 bases are TGTGCCAGCAGCCACGCAGGGGCATCACAGGGCAACCTCTTATCGAACACTGAAGCTTTCTTT. Its protein product is CASSHAGASQGNLLSNTEAFF.

This clonotype qualifies as large. The chain uses TRBV25-1 and TRBJ2-5; perhaps TRBD1 as D (5 bases). This CDR3 is 15 amino acids long. Germline V gives CDR1 MGHDK, CDR2 SYGVNS. Trimming removed 2 bases at V and 1 base at J, with 11 bases between. The CDR3 is CASSERLTAQETQYF. CDR3 nucleotide sequence: TGTGCCAGCAGTGAAAGGTTGACAGCCCAAGAGACCCAGTACTTC.

About this clonotype itself: The junction and the germline gene differ at one end; a read error may be behind it. The chain couples TRBV24-1 to TRBJ2-4, with D hard to call. Looked up from germline, CDR1 is KGHDR and CDR2 is SFDVKD. The CDR3 has 11 residues. DNA for the CDR3: TGTGCCACCAAACGCCCGGGCCCCGAGCAATTC. Translated: CATKRPGPEQF.

In its sample, this clonotype was seen once. This may stem from a read error, because a much larger clone lies one nucleotide away. Since the CDR3 does not end with the conserved phenylalanine or tryptophan, this likely comes from a read error. The gene calls are TRBV20-1 and TRBJ2-7; 9 bases are a match to TRBD1. This CDR3 is 15 amino acids long. The J segment lost 7 bases and the V segment lost 5 bases, leaving 15 bases of the junction unmatched. The germline gives CDR1 DFQATT, CDR2 SNEGSKA (reference sequence). The CDR3 DNA sequence: TGCAGTGCTCAGGAGGGGACAGGGCGAATCTTAGAGCAGTACCTC. Protein: CSAQEGTGRILEQYL.

The chain joins TRBV18 to TRBJ2-5, with a weak D call TRBD1 (6 bases). V lost 1 base to trimming and J lost 1 base, with 13 bases between them. CDR1 is KGHSH and CDR2 is LQKENI in the germline V gene. This CDR3 is 16 amino acids long. The CDR3 spells CASSPRAEGVQETQYF. The CDR3 DNA sequence: TGTGCCAGCTCACCACGTGCAGAGGGGGTCCAAGAGACCCAGTACTTC.

The chain uses TRBV19 and TRBJ1-1; tentative D call: TRBD1 (5 bases). V was cut by 7 bases and J by 6 bases, with 18 bases left in between. The germline gives CDR1 LNHDA, CDR2 SQIVND (reference sequence). CDR3 length equals 14 residues. The CDR3 coding sequence is TGTGCCAGTACCCCGACAGTGGTACTTCCTGAAGCTTTCTTT. Its protein product is CASTPTVVLPEAFF.

The CDR3 region has the DNA TGTGCCAGCAAGAAAGGGGTAAATCAGCCCCAGCATTTT. Its translation: CASKKGVNQPQHF. The J gene is TRBJ1-5, the V gene TRBV27, with a weak D call TRBD1 (5 bases). The CDR3 length is 13 residues. Germline V gene lookup returns CDR1 MNHEY and CDR2 SMNVEV (reference sequence). The V end lost 7 bases, the J end lost 4 bases, and 11 bases lay between the germline ends.

By proportion, this clonotype is large (0.1 to 1%). J is TRBJ2-7 and V is TRBV5-1; 7 nucleotides line up with TRBD1. Germline values: CDR1 SGHRS, CDR2 YFSETQ. The ends lost 1 base at V and 5 bases at J; junction bases unmatched: 12. CDR3 length: 16 amino acids. CDR3 DNA sequence: TGCGCCAGCAGCTTGAATGGGATGGGGACAGAAGACGAGCAGTACTTC. It translates to CASSLNGMGTEDEQYF.

This clonotype is labeled as large (0.1 to 1%). V gene TRBV20-1 combines with J gene TRBJ2-1, with D possibly TRBD1 on 5 matching bases. The CDR3 sequence is 14 residues long. Trimming shortened V by 1 base and J by 3 bases, and 10 bases separated the two germline ends. Germline V gene sequence: CDR1 DFQATT, CDR2 SNEGSKA (reference sequence). DNA of the CDR3: TGCAGTGCTAGAGTGGGGCACGACTACAATGAGCAGTTCTTC. Translation: CSARVGHDYNEQFF.